The T cell receptor beta chain described here comes from a study of T cell repertoires in cytomegalovirus infection. Across the whole study: In public TCR beta signatures, there were indications of both CMV infection and matching HLA type.

This clonotype was observed at least ten times. Antigen unknown. Study results and caveats: CMV-specific TCR beta clonotypes restricted by HLA-C dominated the ex vivo response.

TCRdb called the reads again in MiXCR, with one record for every CDR3 protein. The sample lists about 76,000 distinct CDR3 sequences, roughly 3.5% occurring once. This receptor was identified in a human donor in good health (CMV status not recorded). Some clones in this sample may be carry-over from other donors' samples. Sequencing was performed on PBMCs.

The DNA for the CDR3 is TGTGCCAGCAGTGACCACACTGAAGCTTTCTTT. It yields the protein CASSDHTEAFF. The chain joins TRBV25-1 to TRBJ1-1; D is unclear. The length of the CDR3 is 11 residues. Germline assignment: CDR1 MGHDK and CDR2 SYGVNS. V was pared by 3 bases and J by 3 bases, with 2 bases between.